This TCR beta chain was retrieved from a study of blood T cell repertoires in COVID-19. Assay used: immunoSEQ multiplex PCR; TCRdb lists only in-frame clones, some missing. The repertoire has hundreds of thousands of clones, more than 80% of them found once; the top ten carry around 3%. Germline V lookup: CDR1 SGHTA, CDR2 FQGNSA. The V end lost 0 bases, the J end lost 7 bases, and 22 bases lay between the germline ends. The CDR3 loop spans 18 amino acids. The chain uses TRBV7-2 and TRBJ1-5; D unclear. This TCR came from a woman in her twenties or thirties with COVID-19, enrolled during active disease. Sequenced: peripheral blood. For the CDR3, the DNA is TGTGCCAGCAGCTTAGCCGCTCCCGGGGTCGGTTCTCTGCAGCCCCAGCATTTT. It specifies CASSLAAPGVGSLQPQHF.